Listed below are T cell receptor beta chains from one sample, sequenced in a study of human thymus T cells. The assay was immunoSEQ multiplex PCR, and TCRdb's table has in-frame clones only and misses some. The repertoire has tens of thousands of clones, 85% to 95% of them found once; the top ten carry about 0.03%. Input material: thymus tissue. The receptors here all came from a girl under two years old with a congenital heart defect but otherwise immunologically healthy. CDR3s include the opening cysteine and the closing phenylalanine or tryptophan. A D gene is named only where the DNA matches it firmly. Expanded clones get a size class; other rows say once, few or many, or leave the size out.

>.|.|15|TRBJ1-5|TRBV6-1
CASSAREGCDQPQHF
TGTGCCAGCAGTGCCCGGGAAGGGTGCGATCAGCCCCAGCATTTT
>.|.|15|TRBJ2-5|TRBV5-3
CARSLPWTLQETQYF
TGTGCCAGAAGCCTCCCGTGGACCCTCCAAGAGACCCAGTACTTC
>TRBD2|.|16|TRBJ2-3|TRBV7-2
CASSLVTGLASDTQYF
TGTGCCAGCAGCTTAGTAACGGGACTAGCCTCAGATACGCAGTATTTT
>TRBD2|.|15|TRBJ2-7|TRBV5-1
CASSFAGTSGREQYF
TGCGCCAGCAGCTTCGCCGGGACTAGCGGGAGGGAGCAGTACTTC
>TRBD2|.|17|TRBJ2-1|TRBV4-3
CASSQDRTSGSHNEQFF
TGCGCCAGCAGCCAAGACAGGACTAGCGGGAGCCACAATGAGCAGTTCTTC
>.|.|15|TRBJ2-1|TRBV4-1
CASSKLAGAPNEQFF
TGCGCCAGCAGCAAACTCGCGGGCGCGCCGAATGAGCAGTTCTTC
>TRBD1|.|15|TRBJ1-4|TRBV5-6
CASSLWDRGSEKLFF
TGTGCCAGCAGCTTATGGGACAGGGGTAGCGAAAAACTGTTTTTT
>.|.|12|TRBJ1-4|TRBV7-2
CASRSGGEKLFF
TGTGCCAGCAGGTCCGGTGGGGAAAAACTGTTTTTT
>.|.|20|TRBJ2-1|TRBV10-1
CASSEPSTRSGPSSYNEQFF
TGCGCCAGCAGTGAGCCTTCGACTAGGTCAGGCCCGAGCTCCTACAATGAGCAGTTCTTC
>.|few|13|TRBJ1-1|TRBV29-1
CSVKERMNTEAFF
TGCAGCGTTAAGGAGAGGATGAACACTGAAGCTTTCTTT
>TRBD2|.|16|TRBJ2-3|TRBV19
CASTSTSGEITDTQYF
TGTGCCAGTACTTCGACTAGCGGGGAAATCACAGATACGCAGTATTTT
>TRBD1|.|15|TRBJ1-1|TRBV5-1
CASSRTGDRNTEAFF
TGCGCCAGCAGCCGAACAGGGGACAGAAACACTGAAGCTTTCTTT
>.|.|15|TRBJ2-1|TRBV4-3
CASSQDQKGWNEQFF
TGCGCCAGCAGCCAAGATCAGAAGGGGTGGAATGAGCAGTTCTTC
>TRBD1|.|16|TRBJ1-2|TRBV19
CASSSTGVWSNYGYTF
TGTGCCAGTAGTTCGACAGGGGTTTGGTCTAACTATGGCTACACCTTC
>.|.|13|TRBJ2-3|TRBV2
CASSTRFTDTQYF
TGTGCCAGCAGTACTAGATTCACAGATACGCAGTATTTT
>.|.|18|TRBJ2-1|TRBV21-1
CASSKGASAGGRYNEQFF
TGTGCCAGCAGCAAAGGGGCGTCGGCAGGGGGTCGGTACAATGAGCAGTTCTTC
>.|.|15|TRBJ1-1|TRBV12-5
CASAPGLSGGTEAFF
TGTGCTAGTGCCCCGGGGTTGAGCGGGGGCACTGAAGCTTTCTTT
>.|.|18|TRBJ1-1|TRBV12-5
CASGLAKQGRGPTTEAFF
TGTGCTAGTGGTTTGGCAAAACAGGGACGGGGTCCTACCACTGAAGCTTTCTTT
>TRBD1|.|15|TRBJ2-2|TRBV19
CASSMTGSDTGELFF
TGTGCCAGTAGTATGACAGGGTCCGACACCGGGGAGCTGTTTTTT